This T cell receptor (beta chain) was sequenced during a study of beta chain features in type 1 diabetes. Background on the study: The patients were much like the healthy donors in age, gender and cell yields.

This clone was seen a handful of times. Its cognate antigen is unknown. Findings and limits, study-wide: Sequencing of cDNA might inflate the share of cells that strongly express TCR.

The entirety of the isolated RNA underwent reverse transcription, so expressed TCRB transcripts were sequenced. Profiling relied on immunoSEQ multiplex PCR, and the TCRdb table lists in-frame clones only, not all of them. The profile covers 300,000 to 450,000 clones, with 15% to 20% appearing a single time and roughly 0.045% taken by the ten largest. Sorted populations all exceeded 95% purity. The CDR3 totals 12 residues. Trimming cost V 2 bases and J 4 bases, with 7 bases left between them. The germline V gene has CDR1 SQVTM and CDR2 ANQGSEA. The sample comprised naive CD4+ T cells from blood. The chain joins TRBV29-1 to TRBJ2-3; D is unclear. The clonotype originates from a woman under 30 in good health. This CDR3 is CSVENSADTQYF. The CDR3 DNA reads TGCAGCGTTGAAAACAGTGCAGATACGCAGTATTTT.